The 21 T cell receptor beta chains below were found in one sample sequenced in a study of cytotoxic CD8 clonotypes in ibrutinib-treated CLL listed by TCRdb under 2021. Libraries were prepared through the immunoSEQ multiplex PCR assay. Here the immuneACCESS table is served through TCRdb, limited to in-frame sequences with V and J called. Missing clones are a known gap in these copies; in checked studies unresolved V genes cover under half, and the rest lacks a known reason. Within this sample are tens of thousands of clones, with approximately 71% of them counted one time only. Clones ranked in the top ten supply about 45% of the sample. What the time point label conveys for this sample: about twelve months on ibrutinib. The starting material was PBMCs, obtained after 12 months of ibrutinib treatment. These receptors all come from a human donor with chronic lymphocytic leukemia.

The chain is built from TRBV6-5 and TRBJ2-7; D possibly corresponds to TRBD1 (6 bases). V was cut by 11 bases and J by 0 bases, with 14 bases left in between. The CDR3 is 13 amino acids. The germline CDR1 and CDR2 sequences are MNHEY and SVGAGI. The CDR3 sequence: CAAGVGSSYEQYF. The DNA of the CDR3 is TGTGCCGCAGGGGTTGGAAGCTCCTACGAGCAGTACTTC.

This CDR3 reads CASSLGRGSYEQYF. In DNA form, the CDR3 reads TGTGCCAGCAGTTTAGGGAGGGGCTCCTACGAGCAGTACTTC. The V and J genes are TRBV27 and TRBJ2-7; TRBD2 agrees at 7 bases. CDR1 and CDR2 from the germline V gene are MNHEY and SMNVEV (reference sequence). V lost 2 bases to trimming and J lost 0 bases; unmatched junction nucleotides: 1. This CDR3 region has 14 residues.

The chain employs TRBV21-1 and TRBJ2-1; the listed D gene, TRBD2, was not tested against the DNA. TRBV21-1 is flagged as a pseudogene. The CDR3 spans 16 residues. The CDR3 DNA reads TGTGCCAGCAGCCCCTCCCCAGCGGGAGCCCACAATGAGCAGTTCTTC. This translates into CASSPSPAGAHNEQFF.

This chain joins TRBV27 and TRBJ2-2; perhaps TRBD2 as D (7 bases). Trimming took off 0 bases at V and 5 bases at J, with 10 bases between the two ends. The CDR3 sequence is 15 residues long. Germline assignment: CDR1 MNHEY and CDR2 SMNVEV (reference sequence). The CDR3 region is CASSLSGRGTGELFF. As DNA, the CDR3 is TGTGCCAGCAGTTTATCTGGGAGGGGGACCGGGGAGCTGTTTTTT.

The J gene is TRBJ1-4, the V gene TRBV5-6; D uncertain. The CDR3 is 19 amino acids. Germline V CDR1 and CDR2: SGHDT, YYEEEE. V lost 0 bases to trimming and J lost 3 bases, with 21 bases between them. The CDR3, as DNA: TGTGCCAGCAGCTTGGCGTCAGGAGACCCGCAATGGGCTAATGAAAAACTGTTTTTT. Amino acid sequence: CASSLASGDPQWANEKLFF.

The V call is TRBV10-2, the J call TRBJ2-7; 9 bases fit TRBD2. The ends lost 6 bases at V and 1 base at J; junction bases unmatched: 7. This CDR3 is built from 15 residues. Looked up from germline, CDR1 is WSHSY and CDR2 is SAAADI. The CDR3: CASRLSSGGSYEQYF. CDR3 nucleotides: TGCGCCAGCAGATTGAGTAGCGGGGGTTCCTACGAGCAGTACTTC.

J is TRBJ1-4 and V is TRBV6-4; 7 nucleotides align to TRBD1. V lost 4 bases, J lost 8 bases, and 10 bases stayed unmatched. Germline V gene sequence: CDR1 MRHNA, CDR2 SNTAGT. This CDR3 has 15 residues. This CDR3 is CASSGAATGREKLFF. DNA of the CDR3: TGTGCCAGCAGTGGCGCCGCGACAGGGCGAGAAAAACTGTTTTTT.

The V and J genes are TRBV18 and TRBJ1-1, with D unclear. Germline values: CDR1 KGHSH, CDR2 LQKENI. The CDR3 has 13 amino acids. With 3 bases removed from V and 2 bases from J, the gap between germline ends came to 7 bases. In nucleotides, the CDR3 is TGTGCCAGCTCACCGACATTCAACACTGAAGCTTTCTTT. Translating gives CASSPTFNTEAFF.

This clone was counted between two and nine times. This sequence joins TRBV28 and TRBJ2-4; 7 bases agree with TRBD2. The CDR3 extends over 16 amino acids. V gave up 5 bases and J gave up 10 bases; unmatched junction bases: 17. CDR1 and CDR2 from the germline V gene are MDHEN and SYDVKM. The CDR3 is CASSGGLVGTRPIQYF. In nucleotides, the CDR3 is TGTGCCAGCAGTGGAGGACTAGTGGGAACTCGGCCAATTCAGTACTTC.

This clone was seen more than once but under ten times. The V call is TRBV7-9, the J call TRBJ1-1, with D uncertain. CDR1 and CDR2 (germline): SEHNR, FQNEAQ (reference sequence). This CDR3 comprises 13 residues. Trimming pared 8 bases from V and 0 bases from J, leaving 10 bases between. This CDR3 reads CASGSVMNTEAFF. CDR3 sequence (DNA): TGTGCCAGCGGGAGTGTCATGAACACTGAAGCTTTCTTT. Full variable domain (outside the CDR3, taken from reference TRBV7-9 and TRBJ1-1): DTGVSQNPRHKITKRGQNVTFRCDPISEHNRLYWYRQTLGQGPEFLTYFQNEAQLEKSRLLSDRFSAERPKGSFSTLEIQRTEQGDSAMYLCASGSVMNTEAFFGQGTRLTVV.

The chain couples TRBV6-5 to TRBJ2-7, with 9 bases lining up with TRBD2. Germline lookup yields CDR1 MNHEY and CDR2 SVGAGI. The CDR3 spans 15 residues. The V gene end was trimmed by 6 bases and the J gene end by 7 bases; junction bases not matched to a gene: 13. CDR3 amino acids: CASRNSGSGFGEQYF. CDR3 DNA sequence: TGTGCCAGCAGGAATAGCGGGAGTGGTTTTGGGGAGCAGTACTTC.

The table lists this clone with a few counts. The chain combines TRBV7-9 with TRBJ1-5; TRBD1 matches at 7 bases. V was clipped by 5 bases and J by 5 bases; unmatched bases: 6. Germline values: CDR1 SEHNR, CDR2 FQNEAQ (reference sequence). The CDR3 contains 14 residues. CDR3 DNA: TGTGCCAGCAGCGCTGGGGACAGATATCAGCCCCAGCATTTT. Its translation: CASSAGDRYQPQHF.

Here the CDR3 DNA reads TGTGCCAGCAGTGGGAGCGGGACTAGCGGGGGGCCAGATACGCAGTATTTT. It yields the protein CASSGSGTSGGPDTQYF. V and J are TRBV27 and TRBJ2-3; 15 bases map to TRBD2. The CDR3 consists of 17 residues. Germline V gene data show CDR1 as MNHEY and CDR2 as SMNVEV (reference sequence). J was trimmed by 4 bases and V by 5 bases; bases with no gene match: 7.

The rearrangement uses TRBV28 and TRBJ1-5; no clear D gene. V shed 4 bases and J shed 2 bases, with 3 bases lying between them. Germline assignment: CDR1 MDHEN and CDR2 SYDVKM. The CDR3 extends over 12 amino acids. The CDR3: CASSYGNQPQHF. The DNA of the CDR3 is TGTGCCAGCAGTTATGGCAATCAGCCCCAGCATTTT.

The genes are TRBV19 and TRBJ2-4; no firm D call. This CDR3 has 14 amino acids. V was shortened by 1 base and J by 4 bases, with 8 bases between the two germline ends. Per the germline V gene, CDR1 is LNHDA and CDR2 is SQIVND (reference sequence). CDR3 residues: CASSIAGKKNIQYF. The CDR3 nucleotides read TGTGCCAGTAGTATAGCAGGAAAGAAAAACATTCAGTACTTC.

The chain links TRBV4-3 to TRBJ2-5, with 9 bases aligning to TRBD2. CDR1 LGHNA and CDR2 YSLEER come from the germline V gene. Trimming at V came to 1 base and at J to 2 bases, leaving 2 bases not matched to a gene. CDR3 size: 15 residues. The CDR3 DNA reads TGCGCCAGCAGCCAAGGGACTAGCGTACAAGAGACCCAGTACTTC. Translating it yields CASSQGTSVQETQYF.

V and J are TRBV7-2 and TRBJ2-3, with D perhaps TRBD1 or TRBD2 (5 bases each). CDR3 length equals 14 residues. V was trimmed by 0 bases and J by 6 bases, leaving 10 bases between them. CDR1 is SGHTA, CDR2 FQGNSA, per germline. The CDR3 loop reads CASSLAPGGDTQYF. Written as DNA, the CDR3 is TGTGCCAGCAGCTTAGCGCCTGGGGGTGATACGCAGTATTTT.

The sample holds a few counts of this clone. V and J are TRBV5-1 and TRBJ1-1; a weak D match, TRBD1 (5 bases). The CDR3 totals 15 residues. The ends were cut back, 4 bases at V and 0 bases at J, with 13 bases in the middle. The germline CDR1 and CDR2 sequences are SGHRS and YFSETQ. CDR3 loop: CASSPSGGMNTEAFF. CDR3 bases: TGCGCCAGCAGCCCCTCGGGGGGGATGAACACTGAAGCTTTCTTT.

This clone was counted a few times. This sequence joins TRBV10-3 and TRBJ1-1, with D possibly being TRBD1 (5 bases). CDR1 and CDR2 (germline): ENHRY, SYGVKD. The CDR3 sequence is 15 residues long. V dropped 5 bases and J dropped 0 bases, with 13 bases sitting between them. CDR3 amino acids: CAISPQDPMNTEAFF. CDR3 in DNA: TGTGCCATCAGTCCACAGGACCCCATGAACACTGAAGCTTTCTTT.

This clone was seen just once. V is TRBV5-4 and J is TRBJ2-5; tentative D call: TRBD2 (6 bases). CDR1 is SGHNT and CDR2 is YYREEE in the germline V gene (reference sequence). Trimming stripped 4 bases from V and 4 bases from J, with 11 bases between. This CDR3 contains 13 residues. CDR3: CASSNGAGETQYF. Here the CDR3 DNA reads TGTGCCAGCAGCAACGGAGCGGGAGAGACCCAGTACTTC.

CDR3 sequence: CASSWGQGTAYEQYF. DNA of the CDR3: TGTGCCAGCAGTTGGGGACAGGGGACCGCCTACGAGCAGTACTTC. The rearrangement links TRBV7-3 to TRBJ2-7, with 10 bases identical to TRBD1. The CDR3 totals 15 residues. Germline V gene lookup returns CDR1 SGHTA and CDR2 FQGTGA. Germline trimming cut 6 bases from V and 2 bases from J; bases unmatched to any gene: 7.